This T cell receptor (beta chain) was recorded in a study of blood T cell repertoires in COVID-19. Germline V gene sequence: CDR1 LNHDA, CDR2 SQIVND (reference sequence). Unmatched junction bases numbered 15, after V lost 3 bases and J lost 3 bases. CDR3 length equals 19 residues. The data were produced by immunoSEQ multiplex PCR, yet TCRdb's version contains in-frame clones alone and is incomplete. The sample includes approximately 28,000 clones, around 72% of them seen just once. This clone came up a few times. The receptor's source is a boy aged 2-9 years with active or convalescent COVID-19. This chain uses TRBV19 with TRBJ1-1; 11 bases align to TRBD1. Material for sequencing was peripheral blood. The DNA of the CDR3 is TGTGCCAGTAGTATCGGTAATTACGGGACAGGGGGTAGGCACACTGAAGCTTTCTTT. Encoded protein: CASSIGNYGTGGRHTEAFF.